The next 6 T cell receptor beta chains were all read from a single sample in a study of blood T cell repertoires in COVID-19. Clones were sequenced by immunoSEQ multiplex PCR, and TCRdb holds only the in-frame ones, with some missing. This table holds 140,000 or so clones, about 83% found once. The sequenced sample consisted of peripheral blood. The receptors come from a man between 45 and 60 years old with acute or convalescent COVID-19.

The V call is TRBV7-7, the J call TRBJ2-1; 9 nucleotides align to TRBD2. The junction had 7 bases not matched to a gene; V was cut back by 0 bases and J by 7 bases. The CDR3 loop spans 16 amino acids. Germline V gives CDR1 SSHAT, CDR2 FNYEAQ (reference sequence). CDR3 in amino acids: CASSLAAGGPMNEQFF. For the CDR3, the DNA is TGTGCCAGCAGCTTAGCGGCGGGGGGGCCGATGAATGAGCAGTTCTTC.

This clone was recorded at least ten times. The chain joins TRBV4-1 to TRBJ2-2; 7 bases are shared with TRBD2. The CDR3 is 17 residues long. Looked up from germline, CDR1 is MGHRA and CDR2 is YSYEKL. Trimming cost V 4 bases and J 5 bases; bases outside gene matches: 13. The CDR3 loop is CASSPAGVGGYTGELFF. The CDR3 coding sequence is TGCGCCAGCAGCCCGGCGGGCGTGGGGGGGTATACCGGGGAGCTGTTTTTT.

Regarding this clone: The junction does not match germline at one end; this may be a read error. The rearrangement joins TRBV18 to TRBJ1-1; TRBD1 might be the D (5 bases). CDR1 and CDR2 from the germline V gene are KGHSH and LQKENI. The CDR3 spans 15 residues. The CDR3 nucleotides read TGTGCCAGCTCACCAATGGGAAAGGGGAACACCGAAGCTTTCTTT. Translation gives CASSPMGKGNTEAFF. Full variable domain (missing parts from reference TRBV18 and TRBJ1-1): NAGVMQNPRHLVRRRGQEARLRCSPMKGHSHVYWYRQLPEEGLKFMVYLQKENIIDESGMPKERFSAEFPKEGPSILRIQQVVRGDSAAYFCASSPMGKGNTEAFFGQGTRLTVV.

The V gene is TRBV6-5, the J gene TRBJ2-1, with 7 nucleotides matching TRBD2. After removal of 7 bases from V and 10 bases from J, the junction contained 4 bases not matched to a gene. The CDR3 runs 11 residues. Germline V gene data show CDR1 as MNHEY and CDR2 as SVGAGI. The DNA for the CDR3 is TGTGCCAGCACCCAGGGAGGGGAGCAGTTCTTC. It specifies CASTQGGEQFF.

The chain uses TRBV28 and TRBJ2-5; TRBD1 matches at 10 bases. CDR1 is MDHEN, CDR2 SYDVKM, per germline. J lost 1 base, V lost 4 bases, and 9 bases had no gene match. The CDR3 extends over 17 amino acids. In nucleotides, the CDR3 is TGTGCCAGCAGTTCTCCGAGACAGGGGGCACGCCAAGAGACCCAGTACTTC. Translating it yields CASSSPRQGARQETQYF.

This chain links TRBV6-1 with TRBJ1-1; TRBD1 matches at 9 bases. The V and J ends lost 1 base and 11 bases, in that order; junction bases with no gene match: 5. The CDR3 extends over 13 amino acids. Germline CDR1 is MNHNS and CDR2 is SASEGT. CDR3 amino acids: CASSEVGTGWAFF. The DNA for the CDR3 is TGTGCCAGCAGTGAAGTAGGGACAGGGTGGGCTTTCTTT.